The clone carrying this T cell receptor beta chain was found many times. This sample was taken from a study of identical twins. There are 13 residues in the CDR3. V shed 3 bases and J shed 3 bases, with 6 bases lying between them. TCRdb called the 5' RACE reads again in MiXCR, with one record for every CDR3 protein. The data contain fewer than 650,000 distinct CDR3 sequences, about 7% of them seen just once; the ten biggest clones take up 1.6%. In addition, the sample was reused for a study of yellow fever vaccine responses in identical twins.

Sequencing input: PBMCs. The chain carries TRBV12-3 or TRBV12-4 and TRBJ1-5; D not resolved. The receptor was isolated from a woman between 18 and 30 years old in good health. As DNA, the CDR3 is TGTGCCAGCAGTTTGGACCTCAATCAGCCCCAGCATTTT. Translated: CASSLDLNQPQHF.